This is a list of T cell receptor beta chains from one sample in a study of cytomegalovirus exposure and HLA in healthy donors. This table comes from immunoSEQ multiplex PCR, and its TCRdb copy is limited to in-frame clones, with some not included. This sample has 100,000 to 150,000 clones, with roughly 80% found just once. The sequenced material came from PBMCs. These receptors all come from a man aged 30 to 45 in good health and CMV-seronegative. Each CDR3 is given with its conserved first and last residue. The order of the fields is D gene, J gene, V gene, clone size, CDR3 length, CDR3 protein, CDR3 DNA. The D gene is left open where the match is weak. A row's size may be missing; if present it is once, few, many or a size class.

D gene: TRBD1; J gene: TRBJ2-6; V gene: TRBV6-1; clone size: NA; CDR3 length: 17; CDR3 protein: CASSEAGGISGANGLTF; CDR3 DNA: TGTGCCAGCAGTGAGGCAGGGGGTATTTCTGGGGCCAACGGCCTGACTTTC
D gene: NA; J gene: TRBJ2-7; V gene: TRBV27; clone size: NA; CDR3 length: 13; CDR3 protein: CASSFSSGGEQYF; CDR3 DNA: TGTGCCAGCAGTTTCTCGTCCGGGGGCGAGCAGTACTTC
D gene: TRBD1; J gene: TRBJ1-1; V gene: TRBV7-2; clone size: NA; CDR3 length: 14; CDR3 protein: CASSLDRADTEAFF; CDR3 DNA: TGTGCCAGCAGCTTGGACAGGGCGGACACTGAAGCTTTCTTT
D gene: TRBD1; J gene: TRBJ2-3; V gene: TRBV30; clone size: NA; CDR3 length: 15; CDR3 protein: CAWIATGSSTDTQYF; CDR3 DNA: TGTGCCTGGATCGCGACAGGGTCTAGCACAGATACGCAGTATTTT
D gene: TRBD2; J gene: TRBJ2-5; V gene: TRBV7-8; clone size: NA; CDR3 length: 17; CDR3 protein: CASSLGLAGAPTETQYF; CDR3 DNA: TGTGCCAGCAGCTTGGGACTAGCGGGGGCCCCGACGGAGACCCAGTACTTC
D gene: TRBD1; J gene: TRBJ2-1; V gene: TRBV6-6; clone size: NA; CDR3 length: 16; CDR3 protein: CASSPGGQSSYNEQFF; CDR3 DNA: TGTGCCAGCAGTCCAGGGGGCCAGAGCTCCTACAATGAGCAGTTCTTC
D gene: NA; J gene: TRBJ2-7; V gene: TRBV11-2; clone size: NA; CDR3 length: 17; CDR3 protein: CASSLDPRTAGAYEQYF; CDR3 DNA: TGTGCCAGCAGCTTAGACCCTCGGACAGCAGGCGCCTACGAGCAGTACTTC
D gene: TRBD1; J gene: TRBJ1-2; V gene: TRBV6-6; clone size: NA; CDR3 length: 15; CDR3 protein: CASSQATGGFDGYTF; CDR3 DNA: TGTGCCAGCAGTCAGGCGACAGGGGGCTTCGATGGCTACACCTTC
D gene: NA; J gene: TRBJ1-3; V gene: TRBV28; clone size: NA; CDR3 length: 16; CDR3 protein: CASSPQGQGPGNTIYF; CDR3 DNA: TGTGCCAGCAGTCCCCAGGGCCAAGGGCCTGGAAACACCATATATTTT
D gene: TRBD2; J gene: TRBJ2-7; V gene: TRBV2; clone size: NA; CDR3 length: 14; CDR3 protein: CASRGGPARYEQYF; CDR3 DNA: TGTGCCAGCAGGGGAGGGCCCGCCCGCTACGAGCAGTACTTC
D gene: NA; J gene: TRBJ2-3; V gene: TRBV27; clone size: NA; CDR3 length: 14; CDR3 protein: CASSLLDRKDTQYF; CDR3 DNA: TGTGCCAGCAGTTTATTAGACAGGAAAGATACGCAGTATTTT
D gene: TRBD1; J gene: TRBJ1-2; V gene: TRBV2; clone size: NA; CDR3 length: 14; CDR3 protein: CASSPGTGSNGYTF; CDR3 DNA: TGTGCCAGTAGTCCCGGGACAGGGAGCAATGGCTACACCTTC
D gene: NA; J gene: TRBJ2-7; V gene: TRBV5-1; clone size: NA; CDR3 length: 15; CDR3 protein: CASSQGTVDSYEQYF; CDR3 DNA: TGCGCCAGCAGCCAGGGGACGGTAGACTCCTACGAGCAGTACTTC
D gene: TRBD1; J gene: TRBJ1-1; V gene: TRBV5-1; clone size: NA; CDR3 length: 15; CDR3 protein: CASSLEGQGFTEAFF; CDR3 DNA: TGCGCCAGCAGCTTGGAAGGACAGGGGTTCACTGAAGCTTTCTTT
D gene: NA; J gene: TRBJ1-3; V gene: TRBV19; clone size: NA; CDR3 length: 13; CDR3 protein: CASSMGAGLAIYF; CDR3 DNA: TGTGCCAGTAGTATGGGGGCAGGCTTGGCCATATATTTT
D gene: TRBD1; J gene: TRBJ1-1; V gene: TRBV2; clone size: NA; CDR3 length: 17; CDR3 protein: CASREIPRGPMNTEAFF; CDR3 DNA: TGTGCCAGCAGGGAAATCCCCAGGGGGCCTATGAACACTGAAGCTTTCTTT
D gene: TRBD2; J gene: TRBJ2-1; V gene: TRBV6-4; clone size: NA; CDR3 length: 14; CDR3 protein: CASSESGGYNEQFF; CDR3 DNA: TGTGCCAGCAGTGAAAGCGGGGGATACAATGAGCAGTTCTTC
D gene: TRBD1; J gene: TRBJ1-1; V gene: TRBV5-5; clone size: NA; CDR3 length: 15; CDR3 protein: CASSSPGQGITEAFF; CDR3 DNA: TGTGCCAGCAGCTCACCGGGACAGGGGATTACTGAAGCTTTCTTT
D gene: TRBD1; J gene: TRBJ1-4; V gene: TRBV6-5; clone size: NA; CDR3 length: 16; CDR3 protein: CASSSSSGTGREKLFF; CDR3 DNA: TGTGCCAGCAGTTCTTCCTCCGGGACAGGCAGGGAAAAACTGTTTTTT
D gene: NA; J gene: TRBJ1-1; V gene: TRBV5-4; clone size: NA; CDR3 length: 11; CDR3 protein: CASVVLTEAFF; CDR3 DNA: TGTGCCAGCGTAGTTCTCACTGAAGCTTTCTTT
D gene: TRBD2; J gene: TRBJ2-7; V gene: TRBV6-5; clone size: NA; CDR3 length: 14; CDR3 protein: CASSARDYPYEQYF; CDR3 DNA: TGTGCCAGCAGCGCCCGGGACTACCCCTACGAGCAGTACTTC
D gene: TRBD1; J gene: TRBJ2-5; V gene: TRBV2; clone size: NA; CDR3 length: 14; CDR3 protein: CASSGDRGGETQYF; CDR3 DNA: TGTGCCAGCAGTGGCGACAGGGGGGGAGAGACCCAGTACTTC
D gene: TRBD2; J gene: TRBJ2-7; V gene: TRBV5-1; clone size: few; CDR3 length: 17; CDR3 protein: CASSFAAGGEAVHEQYF; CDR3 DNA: TGCGCCAGCAGCTTCGCCGCGGGGGGTGAAGCAGTGCACGAGCAGTACTTC
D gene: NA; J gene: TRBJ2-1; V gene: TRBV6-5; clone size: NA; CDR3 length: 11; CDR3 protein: CASSSGLRQFF; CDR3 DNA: TGTGCCAGCAGTTCCGGACTAAGGCAGTTCTTC
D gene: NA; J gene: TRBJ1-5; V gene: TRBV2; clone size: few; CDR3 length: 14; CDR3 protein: CASTQGSNRQPQHF; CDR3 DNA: TGTGCCAGCACGCAGGGGTCTAATCGTCAGCCCCAGCATTTT
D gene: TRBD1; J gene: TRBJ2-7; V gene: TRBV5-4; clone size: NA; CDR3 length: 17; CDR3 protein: CASSLVLTGQGAYEQYF; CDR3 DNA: TGTGCCAGCAGCTTGGTGTTGACGGGACAGGGGGCCTACGAGCAGTACTTC
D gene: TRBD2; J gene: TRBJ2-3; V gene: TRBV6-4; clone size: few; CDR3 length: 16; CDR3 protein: CASSETAGGSTDTQYF; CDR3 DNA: TGTGCCAGCAGTGAAACAGCGGGGGGGTCCACAGATACGCAGTATTTT
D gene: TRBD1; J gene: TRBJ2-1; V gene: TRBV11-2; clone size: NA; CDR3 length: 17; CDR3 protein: CASSLRQGGPRDNEQFF; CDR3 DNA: TGTGCCAGCAGCTTAAGACAGGGTGGGCCCCGTGACAATGAGCAGTTCTTC
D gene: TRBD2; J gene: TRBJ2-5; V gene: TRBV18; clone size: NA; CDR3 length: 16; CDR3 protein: CASSPPTSGPVKTQYF; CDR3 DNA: TGTGCCAGCTCACCTCCGACTAGCGGCCCGGTGAAAACCCAGTACTTC
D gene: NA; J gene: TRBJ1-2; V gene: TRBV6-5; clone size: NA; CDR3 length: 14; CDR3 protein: CASSSYPGGYGYTF; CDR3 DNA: TGTGCCAGCAGCTCTTATCCCGGGGGCTATGGCTACACCTTC
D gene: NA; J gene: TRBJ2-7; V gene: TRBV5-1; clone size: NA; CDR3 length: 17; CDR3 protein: CASSLAGGGPVGYEQYF; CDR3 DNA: TGCGCCAGCAGCTTGGCCGGCGGAGGGCCGGTGGGTTACGAGCAGTACTTC
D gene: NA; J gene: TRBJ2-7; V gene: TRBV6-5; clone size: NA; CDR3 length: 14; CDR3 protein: CASSPSDSLYEQYF; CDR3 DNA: TGTGCCAGCAGTCCTTCGGACAGTTTGTACGAGCAGTACTTC
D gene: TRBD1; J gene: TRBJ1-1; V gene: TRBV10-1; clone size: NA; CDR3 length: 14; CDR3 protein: CASRAGGKDTEAFF; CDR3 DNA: TGCGCCAGCAGAGCAGGGGGGAAGGACACTGAAGCTTTCTTT
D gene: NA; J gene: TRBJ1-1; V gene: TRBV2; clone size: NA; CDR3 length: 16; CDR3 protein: CASREPWTDTNTEAFF; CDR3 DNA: TGTGCCAGCAGGGAACCCTGGACAGACACGAACACTGAAGCTTTCTTT
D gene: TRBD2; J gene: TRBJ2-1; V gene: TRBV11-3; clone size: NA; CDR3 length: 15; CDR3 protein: CASSQTSGGLHEQFF; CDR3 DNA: TGTGCCAGCAGCCAGACTAGCGGGGGGTTGCATGAGCAGTTCTTC
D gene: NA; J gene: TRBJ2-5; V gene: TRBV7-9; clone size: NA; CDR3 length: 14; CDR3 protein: CASSSRTAQETQYF; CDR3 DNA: TGTGCCAGCAGCTCCCGGACAGCCCAAGAGACCCAGTACTTC
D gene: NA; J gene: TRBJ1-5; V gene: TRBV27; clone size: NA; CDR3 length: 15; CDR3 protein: CASSLSMGGNQPQHF; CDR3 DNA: TGTGCCAGCAGTTTATCGATGGGGGGGAATCAGCCCCAGCATTTT
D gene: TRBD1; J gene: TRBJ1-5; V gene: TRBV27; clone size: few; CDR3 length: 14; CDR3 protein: CASSWTGSNQPQHF; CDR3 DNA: TGTGCCAGCAGTTGGACAGGGAGCAATCAGCCCCAGCATTTT
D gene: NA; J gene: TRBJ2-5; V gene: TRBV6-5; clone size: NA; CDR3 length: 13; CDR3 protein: CASSKAVEETQYF; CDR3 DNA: TGTGCCAGCAGTAAGGCGGTCGAAGAGACCCAGTACTTC
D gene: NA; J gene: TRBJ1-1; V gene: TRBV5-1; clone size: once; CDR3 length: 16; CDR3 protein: CASSLFVGGGNTEAFF; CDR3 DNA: TGCGCCAGCAGCTTGTTCGTAGGGGGTGGGAACACTGAAGCTTTCTTT
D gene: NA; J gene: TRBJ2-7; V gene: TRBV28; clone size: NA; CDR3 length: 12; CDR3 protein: CASSLRSYEQYF; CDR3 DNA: TGTGCCAGCAGTTTACGCTCCTACGAGCAGTACTTC
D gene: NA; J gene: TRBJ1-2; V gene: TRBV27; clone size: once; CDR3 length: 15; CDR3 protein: CASSLQGKGLYGYTF; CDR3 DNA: TGTGCCAGCAGTTTACAGGGAAAGGGGCTCTATGGCTACACCTTC
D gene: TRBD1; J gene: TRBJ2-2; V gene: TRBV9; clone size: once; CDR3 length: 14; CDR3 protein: CASSVGGTGGTLFF; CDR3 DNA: TGTGCCAGCAGCGTAGGTGGGACAGGGGGTACCCTGTTTTTT
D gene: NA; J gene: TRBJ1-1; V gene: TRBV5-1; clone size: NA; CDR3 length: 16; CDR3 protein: CASSSEGGRADTEAFF; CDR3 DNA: TGCGCCAGCAGCTCGGAAGGAGGTAGGGCAGACACTGAAGCTTTCTTT
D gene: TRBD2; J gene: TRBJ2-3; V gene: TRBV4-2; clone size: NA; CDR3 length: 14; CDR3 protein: CASGPGGDTDTQYF; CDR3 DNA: TGTGCCAGCGGACCTGGGGGGGACACAGATACGCAGTATTTT
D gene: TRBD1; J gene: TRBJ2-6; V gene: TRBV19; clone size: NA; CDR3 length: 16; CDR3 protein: CASSGGQGPGANGLTF; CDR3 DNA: TGTGCCAGTAGTGGGGGACAGGGACCCGGGGCCAACGGCCTGACTTTC
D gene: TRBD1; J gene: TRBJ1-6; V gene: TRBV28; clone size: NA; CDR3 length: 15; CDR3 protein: CASSSGQGTNSPLHF; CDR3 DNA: TGTGCCAGCAGTTCCGGACAGGGTACGAATTCACCCCTCCACTTT
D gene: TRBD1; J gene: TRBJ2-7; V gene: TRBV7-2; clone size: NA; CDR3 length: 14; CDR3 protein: CASSLPGQGDEQYF; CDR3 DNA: TGTGCCAGCAGCCTTCCGGGACAGGGGGATGAGCAGTACTTC
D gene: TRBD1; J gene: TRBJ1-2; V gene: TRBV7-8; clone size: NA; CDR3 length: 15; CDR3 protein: CASSLEGNRGPGSTF; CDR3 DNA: TGTGCCAGCAGCTTAGAGGGGAACAGGGGACCGGGAAGCACCTTC
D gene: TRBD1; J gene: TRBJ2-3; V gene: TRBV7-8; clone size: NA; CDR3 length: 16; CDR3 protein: CASSSSGQGVIYTQYF; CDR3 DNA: TGTGCCAGCAGCTCCTCTGGACAGGGGGTCATATATACGCAGTATTTT
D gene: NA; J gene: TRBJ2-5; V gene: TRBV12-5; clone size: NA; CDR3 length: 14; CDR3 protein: CASGLDRPQETQYF; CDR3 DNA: TGTGCTAGTGGTTTGGACAGACCCCAAGAGACCCAGTACTTC
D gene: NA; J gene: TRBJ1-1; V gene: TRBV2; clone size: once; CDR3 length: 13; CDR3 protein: CASNSFMNTEAFF; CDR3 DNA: TGTGCCAGCAACTCGTTCATGAACACTGAAGCTTTCTTT
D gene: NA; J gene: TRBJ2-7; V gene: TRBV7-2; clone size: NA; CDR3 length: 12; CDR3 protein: CASSLANSIQYF; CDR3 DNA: TGTGCCAGCAGCTTAGCCAACTCGATCCAGTACTTC